A selection of T cell receptor beta chains follows, all from one sample in a study of OX40 agonist ivuxolimab in advanced cancers. Assay: immunoSEQ multiplex PCR; the TCRdb copy retains only in-frame clones and omits some. The repertoire includes approximately 60,000 clones, 84% of them detected once, and roughly 27% sits in the top ten. This specimen consisted of CD4+ or CD8+ T cells sorted from blood, obtained in a trial of the OX40 agonist ivuxolimab. These receptors originate from an adult with an advanced solid tumor such as melanoma, head and neck, liver or kidney cancer. The CDR3 runs from the conserved cysteine through the conserved F or W. Each record gives: D gene, V gene, J gene, CDR3 protein. D genes are given only for firm matches.

>TRBD1|TRBV30|TRBJ2-7
CAWSVPRTGSYEQYF
>-|TRBV7-2|TRBJ1-5
CASSFTVARSNQPQHF
>TRBD2|TRBV19|TRBJ2-1
CASSPLAGVTHEQFF
>-|TRBV6-1|TRBJ1-1
CASSEGRGWLVTEAFF
>-|TRBV7-8|TRBJ2-1
CASSLAPGGINEQFF
>TRBD2|TRBV5-4|TRBJ2-3
CASSSQTGLDTQYF
>-|TRBV11-2|TRBJ2-7
CASTPEGGSPYEQYF
>-|TRBV7-2|TRBJ1-2
CASSLGVTNYGYTF
>-|TRBV19|TRBJ1-6
CASSMSQDNSPLHF
>TRBD1|TRBV5-5|TRBJ2-2
CASSMRQGVTGELFF
>-|TRBV7-9|TRBJ1-1
CASGFAATEAFF
>TRBD1|TRBV4-3|TRBJ1-2
CASSQTGGVDYGYTF
>-|TRBV10-3|TRBJ2-5
CATLGRLQETQYF
>TRBD2|TRBV25-1|TRBJ2-1
CASRATSGGSYNEQFF